A single sample is the source of the 18 T cell receptor beta chains below, sequenced in a study of CD8+ T cells in alopecia areata. Cells pooled from cutaneous lymph nodes were sorted on CD4, CD8alpha, NKG2D, NKG2ACE and other markers. Reverse transcribed after extraction, RNA yielded cDNA as the sequencing template. Data came from immunoSEQ multiplex PCR; TCRdb stores just in-frame clones and leaves some out. The sample holds around 290,000 clones, and no clone turns up only once. Sequenced material: CD4+ T cells sorted from a lymph node. The source is a C3H/HeJ mouse with alopecia areata. The MHC haplotype of this mouse line is H2-k.

As for this clone: Mouse gene names and germline throughout. CDR3 DNA, as far as it was read: TGTGCCAGCAAGGTAAACTCCTAT. Translated: CASKVNSY. The full CDR3 sequence reads CASKVNSYEQYF. The genes are TRBV19 and TRBJ2-7; D unclear. Coverage ceases 4 residues before the CDR3 finishes, and the germline J gene fills in the end. Germline V gene lookup returns CDR1 FNHDT and CDR2 SITEND (reference sequence). V was cut by 6 bases and J by 0 bases, with 7 bases left in between. The CDR3 is made up of 12 amino acids.

As regards this clone: Mouse gene names apply. CDR3 bases read: TGTGCCAGCGGTGATGCACTGGGGGACTCCTAT. This encodes CASGDALGDSY. The full CDR3 protein reads CASGDALGDSYEQYF. J is TRBJ2-7 and V is TRBV13-2; TRBD2 matches at 8 bases. Sequencing ends 4 residues short of the CDR3 end; the germline J gene provides the rest. Unmatched junction bases numbered 2, after V lost 0 bases and J lost 0 bases. Germline values: CDR1 NNHNN, CDR2 SYGAGS (reference sequence). This CDR3 comprises 15 residues.

Comments on this clone: Mouse germline and gene names are used. The read terminates 4 residues ahead of where the CDR3 ends, so the germline J gene completes it. This CDR3 is also generated by other DNA sequences in the sample. The V and J genes are TRBV13-3 and TRBJ1-1, with TRBD1 identical over 7 bases. The CDR3 sequence is 14 residues long. V lost 2 bases, J lost 3 bases, and 4 bases stayed unmatched. Germline lookup yields CDR1 NNHDY and CDR2 SYVADS. The CDR3 bases that were read are TGTGCCAGCAGTGACAGGGGGAGGGACACA. This codes for CASSDRGRDT. The entire CDR3 sequence reads CASSDRGRDTEVFF.

About this clone: Gene names denote mouse genes. The CDR3 extends 4 residues past the end of the read, so its final part is completed from the germline J gene. Other DNA sequences of this sample code for an identical CDR3. The chain couples TRBV5 to TRBJ1-1; TRBD1 might be the D (5 bases). The CDR3 sequence is 14 residues long. Per germline, CDR1 LGHNA and CDR2 YNLKQL (reference sequence). V dropped 0 bases and J dropped 3 bases, with 8 bases sitting between them. CDR3 bases read: TGTGCCAGCAGCCAAGATGGGGGAGACACA. Translating gives CASSQDGGDT. In full, the CDR3 is CASSQDGGDTEVFF.

As regards this clone: These gene names are mouse names. Coverage ceases 4 residues before the CDR3 finishes, and the germline J gene fills in the end. Different DNA sequences within this sample yield the same CDR3. The rearrangement links TRBV5 to TRBJ2-7; 10 nucleotides align to TRBD2. Germline CDR1 reads LGHNA; CDR2 reads YNLKQL (reference sequence). There are 15 residues in the CDR3. The part of the CDR3 DNA that was read is TGTGCCAGCAGCCAAAACCGGGACTGGGGTTAT. As protein: CASSQNRDWGY. The whole CDR3 protein is CASSQNRDWGYEQYF.

This clone was picked up many times. These gene names are mouse names. The read terminates 3 residues ahead of where the CDR3 ends, so the germline J gene completes it. The chain couples TRBV1 to TRBJ1-6, with TRBD1 identical over 10 bases. TRBJ1-6 is an ORF, and what it does is uncertain. The CDR3 totals 14 residues. CDR1 and CDR2 (germline): NSQYPW, LRSPGD (reference sequence). V lost 5 bases to trimming and J lost 9 bases; unmatched junction nucleotides: 4. The CDR3 loop is CTCSPGTGVSPLYF. The DNA read from the CDR3 is TGCACCTGCAGTCCCGGGACAGGGGTTTCGCCC.

With respect to this clone: The genes and germline here are from mouse. This specimen includes other DNA sequences encoding the same CDR3. The CDR3 bases that were read are TGCACCTGCAGTGCAGTGGGGGGGCGGAAAGAC. Its protein product is CTCSAVGGRKD. The CDR3 in its entirety is CTCSAVGGRKDTQYF. The chain uses TRBV1 and TRBJ2-5, with 9 bases aligning to TRBD2. Read data end 4 residues before the CDR3 end; the end is taken from the germline J gene. Germline loops: CDR1 NSQYPW, CDR2 LRSPGD (reference sequence). The CDR3 consists of 15 residues.

In the case of this clone: Gene names denote mouse genes. Coverage ceases 4 residues before the CDR3 finishes, and the germline J gene fills in the end. The V gene is TRBV19, the J gene TRBJ1-1; maybe TRBD1 (5 bases). Germline CDR1 FNHDT, CDR2 SITEND (reference sequence). V was shortened by 6 bases and J by 3 bases, with 12 bases between the two germline ends. The CDR3 has 13 amino acids. The CDR3 DNA, read in part, is TGTGCCAGCAACCAGGGTTGGGACACA. It is translated as CASNQGWDT. The full CDR3 is CASNQGWDTEVFF.

Of note for this clone: The germline and genes are mouse ones. The read is 4 residues too short to cover the CDR3 end, so that end is filled in from the germline J gene. V and J are TRBV19 and TRBJ2-2, with 7 bases aligning to TRBD1. The V gene end was trimmed by 2 bases and the J gene end by 4 bases; junction bases not matched to a gene: 8. This CDR3 is built from 16 residues. Germline V gene data show CDR1 as FNHDT and CDR2 as SITEND (reference sequence). The CDR3 here is CASSMSRGFGTGQLYF. The CDR3 DNA, read in part, is TGTGCCAGCAGTATGAGCAGGGGGTTTGGCACCGGG.

On this clone itself: Gene names and germline refer to mouse. The DNA ends 4 residues before the CDR3 does, and the rest of the CDR3 is filled in from the germline J gene. The rearrangement links TRBV5 to TRBJ2-4; 10 nucleotides line up with TRBD1. The CDR3 contains 16 residues. V lost 4 bases, J lost 1 base, and 5 bases stayed unmatched. Per germline, CDR1 LGHNA and CDR2 YNLKQL (reference sequence). The CDR3 sequence is CASSLGTGVGQNTLYF. CDR3 bases read: TGTGCCAGCAGCCTCGGGACAGGGGTGGGTCAAAAC.

This clone was observed many times. Genes and germline are mouse. The read terminates 4 residues before the CDR3 end, so the remaining end is supplied by the germline J gene. Within the sample, other DNA sequences also encode this same CDR3. This sequence joins TRBV31 and TRBJ2-1; TRBD2 matches at 7 bases. The CDR3 runs to 14 residues. Per germline, CDR1 GKSSPN and CDR2 SITVG. With 0 bases clipped from V and 1 base from J, the junction kept 0 bases outside the gene matches. CDR3 bases read: TGTGCCTGGAGTCTGGGGGGGAACTATGCT. Amino acid sequence: CAWSLGGNYA. The CDR3 reads in full as CAWSLGGNYAEQFF.

About this clone itself: Mouse gene names and germline throughout. The read finishes 4 residues shy of the CDR3 end, and the germline J gene is used to complete it. J is TRBJ2-7 and V is TRBV5; 8 nucleotides match TRBD1. This CDR3 spans 12 amino acids. Germline V lookup: CDR1 LGHNA, CDR2 YNLKQL (reference sequence). The part of the CDR3 DNA that was read is TGTGCCAGCAGTCCGACAGGGGAT. This gives the protein CASSPTGD. The full CDR3 protein reads CASSPTGDEQYF.

Only a few counts were recorded for this clone. Mouse names are used for the genes. The observed sequence ends 4 residues before the CDR3 terminus, with the missing tail filled in from the germline J gene. The chain joins TRBV31 to TRBJ2-2, with 9 positions matching TRBD2. This CDR3 contains 16 residues. Germline trimming cut 1 base from V and 4 bases from J; bases unmatched to any gene: 7. Germline CDR1 reads GKSSPN; CDR2 reads SITVG. This chain's CDR3 is CAWSPDWGSATGQLYF. The CDR3 bases that were read are TGTGCCTGGAGTCCCGACTGGGGGTCAGCCACCGGG.

This clone was detected ten times or more. These gene names are mouse names. The read ends 4 residues shy of where the CDR3 ends; the end is completed using the germline J gene. Other nucleotide sequences in the sample specify the same CDR3. The rearrangement links TRBV14 to TRBJ2-5, with 8 bases that match TRBD2. The trim removed 4 bases at V and 3 bases at J, leaving 4 bases unmatched. The CDR3 is 14 residues long. The germline V gene has CDR1 SGHDT and CDR2 FRDEAV. CDR3 bases read: TGTGCCAGCAGTGTCCTGGGGGGACAAGAC. Translating gives CASSVLGGQD. The entire CDR3 is CASSVLGGQDTQYF.

In the case of this clone: Gene names follow the mouse nomenclature. Coverage ceases 4 residues before the CDR3 finishes, and the germline J gene fills in the end. The chain recombines TRBV13-1 with TRBJ2-7, with 8 nucleotides matching TRBD2. Germline V CDR1 and CDR2: NSHNY, SYGAGN. This CDR3 is built from 14 residues. Here the CDR3 reads CASSDPGLVYEQYF. CDR3 bases read: TGTGCCAGCAGTGATCCGGGACTGGTATAT.

This clone was detected a few times. Mouse gene names and germline throughout. Read coverage stops 4 residues before the CDR3 terminus; the germline J gene supplies the remainder. Other nucleotide sequences from this sample produce the same CDR3. The chain combines TRBV13-3 with TRBJ1-2; the match to TRBD1 covers 9 bases. Unmatched junction bases numbered 2, after V lost 2 bases and J lost 3 bases. The CDR3 is 14 amino acids. Germline V gene data show CDR1 as NNHDY and CDR2 as SYVADS. CDR3 residues: CASSEDRGDSDYTF. The CDR3 bases that were read are TGTGCCAGCAGTGAAGACAGGGGGGACTCC.

Comment on this clone: Gene names denote mouse genes. The read gets to within 4 residues of the CDR3 end, and the germline J gene fills in the rest. Within the sample, other DNA sequences also encode this same CDR3. This sequence joins TRBV13-1 and TRBJ1-2, with D maybe TRBD1 (6 bases). V dropped 2 bases and J dropped 3 bases, with 8 bases sitting between them. The CDR3 is made up of 13 amino acids. Germline V CDR1 and CDR2: NSHNY, SYGAGN. The CDR3 here is CASSDRGDSDYTF. The sequenced part of the CDR3 DNA is TGTGCCAGCAGTGACAGGGGCGACTCC.

This clone has a handful of counts. Genes and germline come from the mouse. The missing CDR3 end, 4 residues past where the read stops, is filled in from the germline J gene. Additional DNA sequences in this sample encode the identical CDR3. The rearrangement links TRBV13-2 to TRBJ2-4; D may be TRBD2 (6 bases). V was pared by 3 bases and J by 1 base, with 6 bases between. This CDR3 spans 13 amino acids. Germline loops: CDR1 NNHNN, CDR2 SYGAGS (reference sequence). CDR3 DNA, as far as it was read: TGTGCCAGCGGTGGGGGGGGTCAAAAC. This encodes CASGGGGQN. The full CDR3 protein reads CASGGGGQNTLYF.